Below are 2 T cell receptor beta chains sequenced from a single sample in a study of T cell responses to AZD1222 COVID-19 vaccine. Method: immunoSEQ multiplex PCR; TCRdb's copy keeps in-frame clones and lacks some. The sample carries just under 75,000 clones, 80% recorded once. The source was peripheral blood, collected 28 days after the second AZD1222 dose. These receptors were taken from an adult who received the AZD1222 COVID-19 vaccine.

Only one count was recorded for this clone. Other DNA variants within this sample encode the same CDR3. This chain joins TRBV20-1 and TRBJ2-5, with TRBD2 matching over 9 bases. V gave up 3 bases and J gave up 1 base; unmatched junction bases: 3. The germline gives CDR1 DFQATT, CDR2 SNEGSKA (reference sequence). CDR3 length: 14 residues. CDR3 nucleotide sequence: TGCAGTGCTAGTCCAGCGGGGGGCCAAGAGACCCAGTACTTC. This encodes CSASPAGGQETQYF.

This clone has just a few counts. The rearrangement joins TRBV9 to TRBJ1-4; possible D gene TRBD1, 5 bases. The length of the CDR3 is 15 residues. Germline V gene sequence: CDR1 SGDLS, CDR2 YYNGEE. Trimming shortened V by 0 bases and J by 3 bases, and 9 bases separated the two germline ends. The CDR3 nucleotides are TGTGCCAGCAGCGTAGCAGAGGGGTCTAATGAAAAACTGTTTTTT. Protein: CASSVAEGSNEKLFF.